This entry describes one T cell receptor beta chain. The antigen remains unidentified. This entry belongs to a study of identical twins. Study observations and caveats: The abundant beta clonotypes from cord blood had fewer insertions, and memory repertoires had none of this. Among out-of-frame alpha sequences shared by twins, low generation probability occurred in excess.

Germline lookup yields CDR1 SGHNT and CDR2 YENEEA. The CDR3 is made up of 15 amino acids. The J segment lost 10 bases and the V segment lost 7 bases, leaving 9 bases of the junction unmatched. TCRdb itself ran the 5' RACE reads through MiXCR, one entry per CDR3 protein. The data contain under 300,000 distinct CDR3 sequences, around 8.3% of them singletons. In addition, the sample was reused for a study of yellow fever vaccine responses in identical twins.

The chain carries TRBV11-3 and TRBJ2-1; 14 positions agree with TRBD2. The receptor's source is a woman between 18 and 30 years old in good health. Sequencing used CD8+ T cells sorted from blood. The CDR3 coding sequence is TGTGCCAGCAAGTCGGGACTAGCGGGAGCAGGCGAGCAGTTCTTC. Translated, it gives CASKSGLAGAGEQFF.